A selection of T cell receptor beta chains follows, all from one sample in a study of neoadjuvant anti-PD-1 for oral cavity cancer. The repertoire was sequenced with immunoSEQ multiplex PCR; TCRdb's copy has only in-frame clones and lacks some. The sample contains just over 65,000 clones, about 88% of which appear only once. The material sequenced was PBMCs, taken after nivolumab (anti-PD-1) treatment. The source is a person between 40 and 85 years old with oral cavity squamous cell carcinoma. The CDR3 runs from the conserved cysteine through the conserved F or W. D genes are given only for firm matches. Rows may omit the clone size; those that give it use once, few, many or a size class.

v_gene: TRBV10-1
abundance: few
d_gene: TRBD1
j_gene: TRBJ2-2
CDR3nt: TGCGCCAGCAGTGACGGGACAGCGAACACCGGGGAGCTGTTTTTT
CDR3aa: CASSDGTANTGELFF

v_gene: TRBV5-1
abundance: -
d_gene: TRBD2
j_gene: TRBJ2-3
CDR3nt: TGCGCCAGCAGCTTGGCTGGGACTAGCGGGGCTAGCACAGATACGCAGTATTTT
CDR3aa: CASSLAGTSGASTDTQYF

v_gene: TRBV19
abundance: -
d_gene: -
j_gene: TRBJ2-1
CDR3nt: TGTGCCAGTAGTTTACCCGGGAGTTCCTACAATGAGCAGTTCTTC
CDR3aa: CASSLPGSSYNEQFF

v_gene: TRBV19
abundance: few
d_gene: -
j_gene: TRBJ1-1
CDR3nt: TGTGCCAGTAGCCAGAAAGTGAGCACTGAAGCTTTCTTT
CDR3aa: CASSQKVSTEAFF

v_gene: TRBV29-1
abundance: -
d_gene: -
j_gene: TRBJ2-1
CDR3nt: TGCAGCGTTGGGTCGTACGGGAGCTCCTACAATGAGCAGTTCTTC
CDR3aa: CSVGSYGSSYNEQFF

v_gene: TRBV14
abundance: -
d_gene: -
j_gene: TRBJ1-1
CDR3nt: TGTGCCAGCAGCCAAGTGCGGGGGCTAGGCACTGAAGCTTTCTTT
CDR3aa: CASSQVRGLGTEAFF

v_gene: TRBV27
abundance: -
d_gene: TRBD1
j_gene: TRBJ1-1
CDR3nt: TGTGCCAGCAGCCAGCGTTTAGGACAGGGGGCCAGCATGAACACTGAAGCTTTCTTT
CDR3aa: CASSQRLGQGASMNTEAFF

v_gene: TRBV29-1
abundance: -
d_gene: -
j_gene: TRBJ2-6
CDR3nt: TGCAGCGTTGATCCCGGATCTGGGGCCAACGTCCTGACTTTC
CDR3aa: CSVDPGSGANVLTF

v_gene: TRBV19
abundance: -
d_gene: -
j_gene: TRBJ2-2
CDR3nt: TGTGCCAGTAGTCCTTACAGCCCTACGAACACCGGGGAGCTGTTTTTT
CDR3aa: CASSPYSPTNTGELFF

v_gene: TRBV7-8
abundance: -
d_gene: -
j_gene: TRBJ2-7
CDR3nt: TGTGCCAGCAGCTTAGTCGGCACGGCGGTAGAGCAGTACTTC
CDR3aa: CASSLVGTAVEQYF

v_gene: TRBV10-1
abundance: -
d_gene: -
j_gene: TRBJ1-2
CDR3nt: TGCGCCAGCAGCCCACAAATAAACTATGGCTACACCTTC
CDR3aa: CASSPQINYGYTF

v_gene: TRBV20-1
abundance: -
d_gene: -
j_gene: TRBJ2-7
CDR3nt: TGCAGTGCTAGAGAGGCGTATGGCCAGTACTTC
CDR3aa: CSAREAYGQYF

v_gene: TRBV30
abundance: -
d_gene: -
j_gene: TRBJ2-1
CDR3nt: TGTGCCTGGAGTGGGGAAAACAATGAGCAGTTCTTC
CDR3aa: CAWSGENNEQFF

v_gene: TRBV6-6
abundance: -
d_gene: -
j_gene: TRBJ1-1
CDR3nt: TGTGCCAGCAGTTACCCCGGGAGTGAAGCTTTCTTT
CDR3aa: CASSYPGSEAFF

v_gene: TRBV12-5
abundance: -
d_gene: TRBD1
j_gene: TRBJ2-6
CDR3nt: TGTGCTAGTGGTTTGTCGGGACAGAGCTCTGGGGCCAACGTCCTGACTTTC
CDR3aa: CASGLSGQSSGANVLTF

v_gene: TRBV10-3
abundance: few
d_gene: -
j_gene: TRBJ1-1
CDR3nt: TGTGCCATCAGTGACGTGCTAGGGGACACTGAAGCTTTCTTT
CDR3aa: CAISDVLGDTEAFF